Reported below is one T cell receptor beta chain. The data were taken from a study of identical twins. MiXCR, run by TCRdb on the 5' RACE reads, gives a single entry per CDR3 protein. The repertoire consists of about 700,000 distinct CDR3 sequences, with 8.6% occurring once and the leading ten covering roughly 0.97%. Healthy Caucasians alone served as donors. These sequences were also reported in another study, on yellow fever vaccine responses in identical twins.

This sequence was found in a young woman in good health. Material for sequencing was PBMCs.

For the CDR3, the DNA is TGTGCCAGCAGCCCCCGGGGCTTCAGCTACAATGAGCAGTTCTTC. It codes for CASSPRGFSYNEQFF. The chain links TRBV7-9 to TRBJ2-1; D may match TRBD1 or TRBD2 (5 bases each). The CDR3 extends over 15 amino acids. V was pared by 5 bases and J by 3 bases, with 14 bases between. In germline, CDR1 is SEHNR, CDR2 FQNEAQ (reference sequence). The full variable domain, completed using reference TRBV7-9 and TRBJ2-1, is DTGVSQNPRHKITKRGQNVTFRCDPISEHNRLYWYRQTLGQGPEFLTYFQNEAQLEKSRLLSDRFSAERPKGSFSTLEIQRTEQGDSAMYLCASSPRGFSYNEQFFGPGTRLTVL.